The rows below give T cell receptor beta chains drawn from one sample of a study of shared clonotypes between healthy human individuals. Profiled with immunoSEQ multiplex PCR; TCRdb holds only in-frame clones, not every one. The table records about 1 million clones, approximately 76% of them present only once. Sequences were obtained from memory CD4+ T cells sorted from blood. The receptor source for this set is a man between 18 and 35 years old in good health. CDR3s include the opening cysteine and the closing phenylalanine or tryptophan. A D gene is named only where the DNA matches it firmly. Rows may omit the clone size; those that give it use once, few, many or a size class.

>.|TRBJ2-5|TRBV19|.
TGTGCCAGTAGTATGGGACCCGGATTCGTAGAGACCCAGTACTTC
CASSMGPGFVETQYF
>.|TRBJ2-3|TRBV7-9|.
TGTGCCAGCAGCTTAGGGACGGGGGATACGCAGTATTTT
CASSLGTGDTQYF
>.|TRBJ2-7|TRBV25-1|.
TGTGCCAGCAGGCAGGGCCTAAGCGAGCAGTACTTC
CASRQGLSEQYF
>.|TRBJ1-1|TRBV21-1|.
TGTGCCAGCATCACAGGGCGCAGTCCGAACACTGAAGCTTTCTTT
CASITGRSPNTEAFF
>.|TRBJ2-3|TRBV6-5|once
TGTGCCAGCAGCCAGACTAGACGCACAGATACGCAGTATTTT
CASSQTRRTDTQYF
>.|TRBJ2-7|TRBV5-6|.
TGTGCCAGCAGCTTTGGTAGGTACGAGCAGTACTTC
CASSFGRYEQYF
>.|TRBJ1-6|TRBV6-1|.
TGTGCCAGCAGTAACCGGGAGGGGGGTTCACCCCTCCACTTT
CASSNREGGSPLHF
>.|TRBJ2-2|TRBV7-2|.
TGTGCCAGCAGCTTGAACAGGGAAAGGAGGGAGCTGTTTTTT
CASSLNRERRELFF
>.|TRBJ1-1|TRBV6-5|.
TGTGCCAGCAGTTACTCGATCGACAGTAACACTGAAGCTTTCTTT
CASSYSIDSNTEAFF
>TRBD2|TRBJ2-1|TRBV9|.
TGTGCCAGCAGCGCCCGAAGACTAGCGGGGAAATACAATGAGCAGTTCTTC
CASSARRLAGKYNEQFF
>TRBD2|TRBJ2-7|TRBV6-5|.
TGTGCCAGCAGTTACGTAGCGGGGGCCTACGAGCAGTACTTC
CASSYVAGAYEQYF
>.|TRBJ1-5|TRBV7-9|few
TGTGCCAGCAGCTCGGTGGGGGATCAGCCCCAGCATTTT
CASSSVGDQPQHF
>.|TRBJ1-1|TRBV5-5|few
TGTGCCACCGCACTCGGGACGGTGAACACTGAAGCTTTCTTT
CATALGTVNTEAFF
>.|TRBJ2-7|TRBV9|few
TGTGCCAGCAGCGAAAATGTAGGGGCGCATTACGAGCAGTACTTC
CASSENVGAHYEQYF
>TRBD2|TRBJ2-3|TRBV4-1|.
TGCGCCAGCAGCCAAGATCGGAGCGGGGGGGCCGTAGATACGCAGTATTTT
CASSQDRSGGAVDTQYF
>.|TRBJ2-7|TRBV6-5|.
TGTGCCAGCAGCCGTGGTGGGGGTTACGAGCAGTACTTC
CASSRGGGYEQYF
>.|TRBJ1-3|TRBV7-2|.
TGTGCCAGCAGCCCCTCGGGTGGAACTGGAAACACCATATATTTT
CASSPSGGTGNTIYF
>.|TRBJ2-7|TRBV6-6|once
TGTGCCAGCAGTCCAGGGGGGGGTGAGCAGTACTTC
CASSPGGGEQYF
>.|TRBJ1-1|TRBV9|.
TGTGCCAGCAGCGTAGTGGCAGATAGAAACACTGAAGCTTTCTTT
CASSVVADRNTEAFF
>.|TRBJ2-2|TRBV4-2|.
TGTGCCAGCAGCCAAGTTGGACAGACAAACACCGGGGAGCTGTTTTTT
CASSQVGQTNTGELFF